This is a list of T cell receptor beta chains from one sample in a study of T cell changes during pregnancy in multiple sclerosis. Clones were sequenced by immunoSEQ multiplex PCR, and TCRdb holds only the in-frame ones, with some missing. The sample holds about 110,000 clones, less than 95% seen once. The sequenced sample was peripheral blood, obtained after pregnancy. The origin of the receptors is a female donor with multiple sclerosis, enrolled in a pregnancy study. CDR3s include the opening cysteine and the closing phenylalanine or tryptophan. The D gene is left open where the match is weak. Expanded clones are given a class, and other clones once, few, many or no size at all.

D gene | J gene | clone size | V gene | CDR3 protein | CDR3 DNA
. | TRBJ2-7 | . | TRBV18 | CASSPLARRSYEQYF | TGTGCCAGCTCACCTCTGGCTCGGAGGTCCTACGAGCAGTACTTC
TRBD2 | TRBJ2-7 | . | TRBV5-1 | CASSLAATGGGEQYF | TGCGCCAGCAGCTTGGCCGCAACGGGAGGCGGCGAGCAGTACTTC
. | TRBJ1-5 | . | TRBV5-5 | CASSLYSNQPQHF | TGTGCCAGCAGCCTTTATAGCAATCAGCCCCAGCATTTT
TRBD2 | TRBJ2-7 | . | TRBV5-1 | CASSLGASGGAYEQYF | TGCGCCAGCAGCTTGGGCGCTAGCGGGGGGGCTTACGAGCAGTACTTC
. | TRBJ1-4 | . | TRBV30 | CAWREGQTPTNEKLFF | TGTGCCTGGAGGGAAGGACAGACTCCAACTAATGAAAAACTGTTTTTT
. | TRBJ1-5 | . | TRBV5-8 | CASSLGLQDYSNQPQHF | TGTGCCAGCAGCTTGGGTCTCCAGGACTATAGCAATCAGCCCCAGCATTTT
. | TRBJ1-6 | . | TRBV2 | CASSVENNSPLHF | TGTGCCAGCAGTGTGGAGAATAATTCACCCCTCCACTTT
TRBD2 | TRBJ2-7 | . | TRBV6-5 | CASSYGREAYEQYF | TGTGCCAGCAGTTACGGGCGGGAGGCGTACGAGCAGTACTTC
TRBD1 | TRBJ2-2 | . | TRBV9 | CASSPWTGQTGELFF | TGTGCCAGCAGCCCTTGGACAGGGCAAACCGGGGAGCTGTTTTTT
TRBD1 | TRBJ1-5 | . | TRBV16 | CASSQYRTGGGGNQPQHF | TGTGCCAGCAGCCAATACAGGACAGGGGGCGGGGGCAATCAGCCCCAGCATTTT
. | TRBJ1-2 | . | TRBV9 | CASSASFSYGYTF | TGTGCCAGCAGCGCGAGCTTTAGCTATGGCTACACCTTC
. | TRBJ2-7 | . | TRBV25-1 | CASRGEYDRGYEQYF | TGTGCCAGCAGGGGGGAGTACGACCGGGGGTACGAGCAGTACTTC
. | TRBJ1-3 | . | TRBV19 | CASSIDPSGNTIYF | TGTGCCAGTAGTATAGATCCGTCTGGAAACACCATATATTTT
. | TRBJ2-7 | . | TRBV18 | CASSPFAGRGTYEQYF | TGTGCCAGCTCACCTTTCGCTGGAAGGGGGACCTACGAGCAGTACTTC
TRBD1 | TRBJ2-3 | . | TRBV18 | CASSPDRVIQYF | TGTGCCAGCTCTCCGGACAGGGTGATCCAGTATTTT
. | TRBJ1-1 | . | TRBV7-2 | CASSLHSEAFF | TGTGCCAGCAGCTTACATAGTGAAGCTTTCTTT
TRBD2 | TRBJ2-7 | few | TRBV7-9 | CASSLGAGGLQYEQYF | TGTGCCAGCAGCTTAGGGGCGGGAGGCCTGCAATACGAGCAGTACTTC
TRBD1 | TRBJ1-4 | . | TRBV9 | CASSPTGTSEKLFF | TGTGCCAGCAGCCCGACAGGGACGTCGGAAAAACTGTTTTTT
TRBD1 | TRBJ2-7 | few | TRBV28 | CASSPNDRVGYEQYF | TGTGCCAGCAGTCCCAATGACAGGGTAGGCTACGAGCAGTACTTC
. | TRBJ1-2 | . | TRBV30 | CAWSVRGINYGYTF | TGTGCCTGGAGTGTTAGGGGGATTAACTATGGCTACACCTTC
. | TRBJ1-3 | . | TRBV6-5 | CASSYGRLSSGNTIYF | TGTGCCAGCAGTTATGGCAGGTTAAGCTCTGGAAACACCATATATTTT
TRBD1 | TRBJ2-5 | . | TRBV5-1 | CASSSDPTGGIQETQYF | TGCGCCAGCAGCTCGGACCCGACAGGGGGAATACAAGAGACCCAGTACTTC
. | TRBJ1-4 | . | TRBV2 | CASRVSGVGEKLFF | TGTGCCAGCAGAGTTTCAGGGGTCGGTGAAAAACTGTTTTTT
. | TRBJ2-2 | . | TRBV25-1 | CASSESRRNTGELFF | TGTGCCAGCAGTGAGTCTAGGAGGAACACCGGGGAGCTGTTTTTT
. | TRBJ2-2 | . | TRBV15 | CATSSGAMGELFF | TGTGCCACCAGCAGCGGAGCTATGGGGGAGCTGTTTTTT
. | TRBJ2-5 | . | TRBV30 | CAWSVRPGETQYF | TGTGCCTGGAGTGTACGGCCGGGAGAGACCCAGTACTTC
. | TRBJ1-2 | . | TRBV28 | CASSLPGYGYTF | TGTGCCAGCAGTTTACCAGGCTATGGCTACACCTTC
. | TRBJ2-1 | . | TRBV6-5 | CASSYSSGKFYNEQFF | TGTGCCAGCAGTTACTCCTCAGGGAAGTTCTACAATGAGCAGTTCTTC
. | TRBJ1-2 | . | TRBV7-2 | CASSQGTYGYTF | TGTGCCAGCAGCCAGGGTACCTATGGCTACACCTTC
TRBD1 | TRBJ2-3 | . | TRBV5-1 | CASSLVGQGASDTQYF | TGCGCCAGCAGCTTGGTAGGGCAGGGGGCATCAGATACGCAGTATTTT
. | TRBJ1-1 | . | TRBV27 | CASSLSVGHTEAFF | TGTGCCAGCAGTTTATCGGTGGGGCACACTGAAGCTTTCTTT
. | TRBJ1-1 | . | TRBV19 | CASSITGRGTEAFF | TGTGCCAGTAGTATAACAGGGAGAGGCACTGAAGCTTTCTTT
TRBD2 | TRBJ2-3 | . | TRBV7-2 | CASSRVLAGDTQYF | TGTGCCAGCAGCCGGGTACTAGCGGGGGATACGCAGTATTTT
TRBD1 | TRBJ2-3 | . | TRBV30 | CAKRDRSTDTQYF | TGTGCGAAGAGGGACAGGAGCACAGATACGCAGTATTTT
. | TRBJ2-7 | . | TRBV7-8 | CASSPSKTPYEQYF | TGTGCCAGCAGCCCATCAAAGACTCCCTACGAGCAGTACTTC
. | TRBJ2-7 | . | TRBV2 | CASSSTLTGRFSTYEQYF | TGTGCCAGCAGCTCCACTTTGACAGGAAGGTTCTCAACCTACGAGCAGTACTTC
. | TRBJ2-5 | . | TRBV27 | CASSLWAGALQETQYF | TGTGCCAGCAGTTTATGGGCAGGCGCCCTCCAAGAGACCCAGTACTTC
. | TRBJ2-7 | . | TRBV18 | CASSPRLVTGPYEQYF | TGTGCCAGCTCACCACGACTAGTGACGGGGCCCTACGAGCAGTACTTC
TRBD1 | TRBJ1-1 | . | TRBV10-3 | CAISAGTGGFVMTEAFF | TGTGCCATCAGTGCTGGGACAGGGGGCTTTGTTATGACTGAAGCTTTCTTT
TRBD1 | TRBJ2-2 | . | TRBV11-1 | CASSRGGQGRTGELFF | TGTGCCAGCAGCCGGGGCGGACAGGGTCGGACCGGGGAGCTGTTTTTT
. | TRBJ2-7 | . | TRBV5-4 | CASSLGGSQTYEQYF | TGTGCCAGCAGCTTAGGTGGGAGCCAGACGTACGAGCAGTACTTC
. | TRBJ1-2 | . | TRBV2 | CASSDAGDGYTF | TGTGCCAGCAGTGACGCGGGGGATGGCTACACCTTC
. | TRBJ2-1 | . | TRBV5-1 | CASSLESGYPYNEQFF | TGCGCCAGCAGCTTGGAAAGCGGGTACCCCTACAATGAGCAGTTCTTC
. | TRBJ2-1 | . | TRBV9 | CASSVGQYNEQFF | TGTGCCAGCAGCGTAGGCCAGTACAATGAGCAGTTCTTC
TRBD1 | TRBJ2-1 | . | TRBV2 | CASSLQGPSLLGAGGEQFF | TGTGCCAGCAGCCTCCAGGGACCGTCCTTGCTAGGGGCAGGGGGTGAGCAGTTCTTC